This TCR beta chain was identified during a study of cytomegalovirus exposure and HLA in healthy donors. Overall study: In terms of ancestry, the Caucasian-associated cluster contained 80% to 90% of the 350 to 450 genotyped donors.

This PCR relied on a set of 60 Vbeta primers and 13 Jbeta primers. Original handling: Approximately 80 million unique TCR beta chains, roughly 11 million of them shared, were counted by a later analysis. TCRdb keeps only in-frame clones here, not all; method: immunoSEQ multiplex PCR. The DNA gave D and trimming, while V, J and clone size come from that table. The sample contains about 200,000 clones, roughly 83% of which appear only once. V gave up 5 bases and J gave up 5 bases; unmatched junction bases: 9. CDR3 length: 15 residues. Germline V gene data show CDR1 as SEHNR and CDR2 as FQNEAQ (reference sequence).

The sample was PBMCs. This chain uses TRBV7-9 with TRBJ2-7; 10 nucleotides align to TRBD2. This TCR was recovered from a male donor in good health and CMV-seropositive. The CDR3 nucleotides read TGTGCCAGCAGCCCAGAGGGACTAGCGTCCCACGAGCAGTACTTC. This codes for CASSPEGLASHEQYF.